The TCR beta chain described here comes from a study of cytomegalovirus exposure and HLA in healthy donors. Study summary: The approximately 120 validation repertoires used the same platform as the 666 first-cohort repertoires, a later analysis reported.

For this clone: Its antigen is undetermined.

The donors were part of the validation cohort of fewer than 150 subjects. That cohort was separate from the first cohort, which comprised 500 to 700 subjects. CDR3 length: 15 residues. Per germline, CDR1 SGHRS and CDR2 YFSETQ. V was clipped by 3 bases and J by 0 bases, with 12 bases between them. Assay used: immunoSEQ multiplex PCR; TCRdb lists only in-frame clones, some missing. This sample carries around 300,000 clones, 80% to 90% of them seen once, and the ten largest clones take roughly 1%. Overall study findings and caveats: CMV antigen specificity was confirmed in vitro for a few CMV-associated chains. The study put around 180 TCR beta chains on its list as cytomegalovirus-associated.

The gene calls are TRBV5-1 and TRBJ1-1, with TRBD1 as a possible D gene (6 bases). The sample was PBMCs. The receptor comes from a woman aged 18-30 years in good health and CMV-seronegative. CDR3 in amino acids: CASSYNREMNTEAFF. The CDR3, as DNA: TGCGCCAGCAGCTACAACAGGGAAATGAACACTGAAGCTTTCTTT.